This is a list of T cell receptor beta chains from one sample in a study of shared clonotypes between healthy human individuals. Only in-frame clones appear in the TCRdb table, and some are missing; sequencing was by immunoSEQ multiplex PCR. The table has around 1,900,000 clones, around 93% seen once. Input material: naive CD8+ T cells from PBMCs. The origin of the receptors is a man aged 18 to 29 in good health. Some clones in this sample may be carry-over from other donors' samples. Both conserved end residues are trimmed from each CDR3.

TRBV28	TRBJ2-1	9	ASSAGGEQF
TRBV19	TRBJ2-2	12	ASSAGVRTGELF
TRBV28	TRBJ2-5	12	ASSLSTGGETQY
TRBV2	TRBJ2-1	12	ASKGGPRIGEQF
TRBV6-6	TRBJ1-5	13	ASSSGTVSNQPQH
TRBV4-3	TRBJ1-2	17	ASSQDWGQVLPLNYGYT
TRBV27	TRBJ1-2	11	ASSPRGAYGYT
TRBV9	TRBJ2-7	12	ASSVRDGVGEQY
TRBV28	TRBJ1-1	12	ASSPARVYTEAF
TRBV4-3	TRBJ2-2	13	ASSQVGEGTGELF
TRBV9	TRBJ1-5	12	ASSRGPPGQPQH
TRBV5-6	TRBJ1-3	11	ASRVNSGNTIY
TRBV9	TRBJ1-1	10	ASSVPGSQAF
TRBV13	TRBJ1-1	11	ASSPRENTEAF
TRBV28	TRBJ2-1	14	ASSSLRAGVNNEQF
TRBV29-1	TRBJ1-3	13	SVEDPQVSGNTIY
TRBV11-2	TRBJ1-1	10	ASSVMNTEAF
TRBV28	TRBJ2-7	13	ASSTLAGSAYEQY
TRBV4-1	TRBJ2-7	12	ASSQGTGPNEQY
TRBV18	TRBJ2-7	12	ASSPGPYPYEQY
TRBV7-6	TRBJ2-2	18	ASSLFPQHIDRPNTGELF
TRBV5-1	TRBJ1-4	11	ASSLEPYEKLF
TRBV19	TRBJ1-4	11	ASMPGRNEKLF
TRBV27	TRBJ2-3	14	ASSLYSGAGTDTQY
TRBV7-9	TRBJ2-3	13	ASRQGGYSTDTQY
TRBV27	TRBJ1-2	13	ASRNHGPKGYGYT
TRBV29-1	TRBJ2-3	13	SVKRTSGRADTQY
TRBV28	TRBJ2-1	13	ASTTGVIPYNEQF
TRBV7-8	TRBJ2-7	12	ASSSARASYEQY
TRBV5-1	TRBJ1-1	13	ASSADISWDTEAF
TRBV6-1	TRBJ2-4	10	ASTSSEDIQY
TRBV11-2	TRBJ2-2	11	ASRAEFVGELF
TRBV7-6	TRBJ2-2	15	ASSWATGKGNTGELF
TRBV7-9	TRBJ1-1	13	ASSPWTGSETEAF
TRBV14	TRBJ2-1	12	ASSWTSGSNEQF
TRBV4-1	TRBJ2-1	13	ASSQISGPNNEQF
TRBV28	TRBJ2-7	9	SGGEGYEQY
TRBV15	TRBJ1-5	12	ATSRDGEQRPQH
TRBV27	TRBJ1-5	12	ASSPRQGYQPQH
TRBV7-9	TRBJ1-2	13	ASSLGTGFMDGYT
TRBV19	TRBJ2-1	14	ASRVTGVTSYNEQF
TRBV27	TRBJ2-1	12	ASSLIVQRNEQF
TRBV7-2	TRBJ1-1	13	ASSLDWGLNTEAF
TRBV12-5	TRBJ1-5	11	ASGRGGNQPQH
TRBV7-2	TRBJ2-3	14	ASSLKSGRLSDTQY
TRBV28	TRBJ2-7	11	ASSLTASYEQY
TRBV27	TRBJ2-2	13	ASSPGLAWTGELF
TRBV2	TRBJ2-3	11	ASKAGGTDTQY
TRBV21-1	TRBJ2-3	15	ASSKRYQTHSTDTQY
TRBV7-9	TRBJ2-1	14	ASSLEASGPYNEQF